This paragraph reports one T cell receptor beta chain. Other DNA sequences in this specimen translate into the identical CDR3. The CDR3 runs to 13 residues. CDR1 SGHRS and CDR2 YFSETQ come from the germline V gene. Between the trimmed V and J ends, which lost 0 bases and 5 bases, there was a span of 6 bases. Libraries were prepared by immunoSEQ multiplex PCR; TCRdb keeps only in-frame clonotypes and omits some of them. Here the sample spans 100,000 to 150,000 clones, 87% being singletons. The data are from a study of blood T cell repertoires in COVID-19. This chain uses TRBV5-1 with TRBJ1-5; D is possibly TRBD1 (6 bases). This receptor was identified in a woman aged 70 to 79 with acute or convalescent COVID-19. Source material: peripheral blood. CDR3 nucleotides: TGCGCCAGCAGCTTGGACAGGGATCAGCCCCAGCATTTT. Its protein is CASSLDRDQPQHF.